The clone carrying this TCR beta chain was seen more than once but under ten times. Its antigen is not identified. The germline V gene has CDR1 SGHAT and CDR2 FQNNGV. The CDR3 sequence is 13 residues long. The V and J ends lost 1 base and 5 bases respectively, with 7 bases between them. Through a sample-barcoded 5' primer and a J-beta primer mix, a second PCR was run for roughly 6 to 11 cycles. TCRdb reanalysed the 5' RACE reads using MiXCR and keeps one entry per CDR3 protein. The table shows around 780,000 distinct CDR3 sequences, with 20% to 30% occurring only once. This sample is part of a study of blood T cells in healthy people across ages. Study-wide results and caveats: More naive CD4+ cells and higher diversity marked long-lived donors relative to aged donors.

The sample was also linked to a second study, of T cells of mothers and their children. Turning to that study: Healthy Caucasian mothers, a few in number, and their six children were the donors.

This chain connects TRBV11-2 to TRBJ2-3; no clear D gene. The receptor was derived from a boy aged 5-17 years in good health. Sequenced sample: blood. This CDR3 is CASSLGGKDTQYF. CDR3 nucleotide sequence: TGTGCCAGCAGCTTAGGGGGAAAAGATACGCAGTATTTT.